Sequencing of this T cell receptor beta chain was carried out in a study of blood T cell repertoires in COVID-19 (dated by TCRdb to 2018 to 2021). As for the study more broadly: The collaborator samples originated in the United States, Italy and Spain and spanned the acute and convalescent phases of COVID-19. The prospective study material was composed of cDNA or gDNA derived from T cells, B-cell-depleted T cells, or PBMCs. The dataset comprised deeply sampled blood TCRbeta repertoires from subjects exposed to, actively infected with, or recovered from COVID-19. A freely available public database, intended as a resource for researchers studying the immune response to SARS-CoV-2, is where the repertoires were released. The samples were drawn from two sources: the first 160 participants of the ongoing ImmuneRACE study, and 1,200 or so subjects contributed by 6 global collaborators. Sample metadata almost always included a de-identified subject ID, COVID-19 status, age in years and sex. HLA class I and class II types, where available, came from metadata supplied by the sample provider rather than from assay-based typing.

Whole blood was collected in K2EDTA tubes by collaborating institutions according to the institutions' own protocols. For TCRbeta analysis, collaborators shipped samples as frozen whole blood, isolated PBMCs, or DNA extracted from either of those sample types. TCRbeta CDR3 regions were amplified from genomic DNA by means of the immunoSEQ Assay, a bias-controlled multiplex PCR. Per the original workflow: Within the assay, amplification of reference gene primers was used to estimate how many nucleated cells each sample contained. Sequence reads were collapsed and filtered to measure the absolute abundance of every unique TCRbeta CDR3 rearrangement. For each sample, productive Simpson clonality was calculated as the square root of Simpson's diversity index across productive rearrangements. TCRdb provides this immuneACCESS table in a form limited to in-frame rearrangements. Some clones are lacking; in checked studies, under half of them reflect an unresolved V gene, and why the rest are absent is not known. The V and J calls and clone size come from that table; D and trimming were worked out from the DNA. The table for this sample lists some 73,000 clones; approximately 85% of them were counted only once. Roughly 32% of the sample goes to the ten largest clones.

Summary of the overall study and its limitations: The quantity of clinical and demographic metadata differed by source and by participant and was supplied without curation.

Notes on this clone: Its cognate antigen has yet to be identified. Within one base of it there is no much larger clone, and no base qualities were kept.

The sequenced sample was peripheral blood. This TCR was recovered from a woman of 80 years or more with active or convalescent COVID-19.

The nucleotides read TGTGCCAGTAGTATGAATGCCCCAGGGGCCCTTTCTATTCAGCCCCAGCATTTT. Its protein reads: CASSMNAPGALSIQPQHF. The sequence is built from TRBV19 and TRBJ1-5; TRBD1 is possibly the D segment (6 matching bases). V was cut back by 3 bases and J by 6 bases, leaving a gap of 24 bases between them. From a lookup of the germline V gene (reference sequence), CDR1 and CDR2 are LNHDA and SQIVND. Spanning cysteine to phenylalanine, the CDR3 consists of 18 amino acids. The retained sequence is limited to the CDR3, 54 bases, with the frame set at the first base.